These 20 T cell receptor beta chains were all obtained from the same sample, sequenced in a study of lung T cells in sarcoidosis with Löfgren's syndrome. One entry per CDR3 protein, called by TCRdb with MiXCR from the reads. The table includes roughly 63,000 distinct CDR3 sequences, 21% detected once. The sequenced material came from CD4+ T cells from PBMCs. The receptors stem from a human donor with sarcoidosis (Löfgren's syndrome or another form), or a control subject (not recorded which).

Note on this clonotype: A read error may produce the germline difference seen at one junction end. V is TRBV2 and J is TRBJ2-5; D may be TRBD2 (5 bases). CDR1 is SNHLY and CDR2 is FYNNEI in the germline V gene. The CDR3 length is 15 residues. CDR3 DNA sequence: TGTGCCAGCAGTTTGGGAGTGGTTCCCCAAGAGACCCGGTACTTC. Translation gives CASSLGVVPQETRYF.

The sample holds many counts of this clonotype. J is TRBJ2-1 and V is TRBV27; TRBD2 matches at 8 bases. The CDR3 consists of 16 residues. V shed 6 bases, J shed 4 bases, and the junction held 11 bases outside the gene matches. Per germline, CDR1 MNHEY and CDR2 SMNVEV (reference sequence). The CDR3 reads CASSPAGTRGYNEQFF. The CDR3 bases are TGTGCCAGCAGCCCGGCCGGGACTAGGGGATACAATGAGCAGTTCTTC.

This chain uses TRBV12-5 with TRBJ2-7; 7 nucleotides align to TRBD1. J was trimmed by 5 bases and V by 2 bases; bases with no gene match: 9. Germline V gene sequence: CDR1 LGHNT, CDR2 FRNRAP. CDR3 length: 15 residues. CDR3 in amino acids: CASGLRQGRGHEQYV. The CDR3 nucleotides read TGTGCTAGTGGTTTGAGACAGGGTAGGGGCCACGAGCAGTACGTC.

This clonotype was seen many times. The chain recombines TRBV10-3 with TRBJ1-1; unclear D gene. CDR1 and CDR2 (germline): ENHRY, SYGVKD. Trimming took off 4 bases at V and 5 bases at J, with 11 bases between the two ends. This CDR3 is built from 13 residues. As DNA, the CDR3 is TGTGCCATCAGTGGGATACGGAGGACTGAAGCTTTCTTT. The encoded protein is CAISGIRRTEAFF.

The chain has TRBV3-1 and TRBJ2-2; 9 nucleotides agree with TRBD1. The V and J ends lost 4 bases and 1 base, in that order; junction bases with no gene match: 4. The CDR3 contains 16 residues. From germline, CDR1 is LGHDT and CDR2 YNNKEL (reference sequence). The CDR3, as DNA: TGTGCCAGCAGCCGATTGGGACAGGGGAACACCGGGGAGCTGTTTTTT. Translating gives CASSRLGQGNTGELFF.

This clonotype was found many times. This chain uses TRBV6-1 with TRBJ1-2; 10 bases line up with TRBD1. Germline lookup yields CDR1 MNHNS and CDR2 SASEGT. The CDR3 runs to 16 residues. Trimming removed 4 bases from V and 3 bases from J; junction bases left unmatched: 8. CDR3 nucleotide sequence: TGTGCCAGCAGTGCTGGGACAGGGGACTCATACTATGGCTACACCTTC. Translating gives CASSAGTGDSYYGYTF.

This clonotype was picked up a small number of times. V usage is TRBV12-3 or TRBV12-4 and J usage is TRBJ1-2; D uncertain. The ends were cut back, 3 bases at V and 2 bases at J, with 7 bases in the middle. This CDR3 has 13 amino acids. The CDR3 DNA follows: TGTGCCAGCAGTTTTGTGCCCAACTATGGCTACACCTTC. This sequence encodes CASSFVPNYGYTF.

This clonotype occurred many times. V and J are TRBV28 and TRBJ2-2, with 11 positions matching TRBD2. This CDR3 contains 15 residues. Per germline, CDR1 MDHEN and CDR2 SYDVKM. J was trimmed by 2 bases and V by 7 bases; bases with no gene match: 3. DNA for the CDR3: TGTGCCAGCAAAACTAGCGGGAGTAACACCGGGGAGCTGTTTTTT. Translated, it gives CASKTSGSNTGELFF.

In regard to this clonotype: A clone one base away is much larger, so this may be a read error. The chain has TRBV20-1 and TRBJ2-7; D gene uncertain. The CDR3 has 12 amino acids. Germline V gene sequence: CDR1 DFQATT, CDR2 SNEGSKA (reference sequence). The CDR3 bases are TGCAGTGCCAGTCTCCGGTCCTCCGAGCAGTACTTC. It yields the protein CSASLRSSEQYF.

The V and J genes are TRBV9 and TRBJ1-2; no clear D. Germline loops: CDR1 SGDLS, CDR2 YYNGEE. V lost 0 bases and J lost 2, with 11 bases in between. This CDR3 region has 15 residues. The CDR3 sequence: CASSVEPSANYGYTF. CDR3 nucleotide sequence: TGTGCCAGCAGCGTAGAGCCGTCTGCGAACTATGGCTACACCTTC.

This clonotype was detected ten times or more. The chain joins TRBV6-1 to TRBJ2-7, with D unresolved. The germline V gene has CDR1 MNHNS and CDR2 SASEGT. The CDR3 contains 12 residues. Trimming stripped 5 bases from V and 2 bases from J, with 7 bases between. Here the CDR3 reads CASSQAAYEQYF. Here the CDR3 DNA reads TGTGCCAGCAGTCAGGCAGCCTACGAGCAGTACTTC.

The chain employs TRBV5-1 and TRBJ2-3; a weak D match, TRBD2 (5 bases). CDR1 is SGHRS and CDR2 is YFSETQ in the germline V gene. V was cut by 2 bases and J by 4 bases, with 11 bases left in between. CDR3 size: 14 residues. In DNA form, the CDR3 reads TGCGCCAGCAGCTTACTAGGGCTCCCAGATACGCAGTATTTT. It codes for CASSLLGLPDTQYF.

This clonotype was detected only once. This chain uses TRBV6-1 with TRBJ2-1; TRBD1 agrees at 7 bases. Germline trimming cut 5 bases from V and 7 bases from J; bases unmatched to any gene: 8. Looked up from germline, CDR1 is MNHNS and CDR2 is SASEGT. This CDR3 is built from 14 residues. CDR3 in DNA: TGTGCCAGCAGTCCATATACACAGGGGAATGAGCAGTTCTTC. Translated, it gives CASSPYTQGNEQFF.

About this clonotype: Being one base from a much bigger clone, this may be a read error. The rearrangement links TRBV20-1 to TRBJ1-1; 8 bases fit TRBD1. This CDR3 spans 15 amino acids. With V trimmed by 0 bases and J by 7 bases, 10 bases remained unmatched. Germline values: CDR1 DFQATT, CDR2 SNEGSKA (reference sequence). The CDR3 DNA reads as TGCAGTGCTAGAGATCTCAGGGGGCTGGGGGATGAAGCTTTCTTT. Its protein product is CSARDLRGLGDEAFF.

This clonotype has more than one count but fewer than ten. The genes are TRBV3-1 and TRBJ2-7; a weak D match, TRBD2 (5 bases). CDR3 length equals 14 residues. CDR1 LGHDT and CDR2 YNNKEL come from the germline V gene (reference sequence). V was cut by 0 bases and J by 6 bases, with 12 bases left in between. The CDR3 DNA sequence: TGTGCCAGCAGCCAAGAAGGGCGACGGGGCGAGCAGTACGTC. As protein: CASSQEGRRGEQYV.

This clonotype was counted at least ten times. This sequence joins TRBV2 and TRBJ1-6; D perhaps matches TRBD1 (6 bases). Per the germline V gene, CDR1 is SNHLY and CDR2 is FYNNEI. This CDR3 has 16 amino acids. V lost 5 bases and J 6 bases, leaving 17 bases between the germline ends. The CDR3 reads CASSRDGTWANSPLHF. The CDR3, as DNA: TGTGCCAGCAGTCGGGACGGGACATGGGCTAATTCACCCCTCCACTTT.

The genes are TRBV28 and TRBJ2-2; D call uncertain. Germline CDR1 reads MDHEN; CDR2 reads SYDVKM. Between the trimmed V and J ends, which lost 8 bases and 0 bases, there was a span of 7 bases. The CDR3 sequence is 13 residues long. The CDR3, as DNA: TGTGCCAGCGCTGAACCGAACACCGGGGAGCTGTTTTTT. Translated: CASAEPNTGELFF.

The chain recombines TRBV2 with TRBJ1-2; D is ambiguous. The CDR3 contains 12 residues. Trimming took 7 bases from V and 8 from J, leaving 14 bases between them. Germline CDR1 is SNHLY and CDR2 is FYNNEI. CDR3 sequence (DNA): TGTGCCAGCATAATAGCCGGGGAAGGCTACACCTTC. Translation gives CASIIAGEGYTF.

This clonotype was seen at least ten times. V is TRBV2 and J is TRBJ2-1; no clear D. The length of the CDR3 is 11 residues. Germline lookup yields CDR1 SNHLY and CDR2 FYNNEI. V was shortened by 7 bases and J by 15 bases, with 16 bases between the two germline ends. In DNA, the CDR3 is TGTGCCAGCACCATGACCGCGAGTACGTTCTTC. Translated: CASTMTASTFF.

Worth noting for this clonotype: A much larger clone lies a single base off, so this may be a read error. The CDR3 DNA reads as TGTGCCAGCAGCCTCGGACAGGGTGGAGCTTTCTTT. It translates to CASSLGQGGAFF. This rearrangement joins TRBV7-9 to TRBJ1-1; 8 nucleotides line up with TRBD1. CDR3 length equals 12 residues. CDR1 and CDR2 from the germline V gene are SEHNR and FQNEAQ (reference sequence). Germline trimming cut 5 bases from V and 10 bases from J; bases unmatched to any gene: 6. The entire variable domain, with the rest obtained from reference TRBV7-9 and TRBJ1-1, is as follows: DTGVSQNPRHKITKRGQNVTFRCDPISEHNRLYWYRQTLGQGPEFLTYFQNEAQLEKSRLLSDRFSAERPKGSFSTLEIQRTEQGDSAMYLCASSLGQGGAFFGQGTRLTVV.